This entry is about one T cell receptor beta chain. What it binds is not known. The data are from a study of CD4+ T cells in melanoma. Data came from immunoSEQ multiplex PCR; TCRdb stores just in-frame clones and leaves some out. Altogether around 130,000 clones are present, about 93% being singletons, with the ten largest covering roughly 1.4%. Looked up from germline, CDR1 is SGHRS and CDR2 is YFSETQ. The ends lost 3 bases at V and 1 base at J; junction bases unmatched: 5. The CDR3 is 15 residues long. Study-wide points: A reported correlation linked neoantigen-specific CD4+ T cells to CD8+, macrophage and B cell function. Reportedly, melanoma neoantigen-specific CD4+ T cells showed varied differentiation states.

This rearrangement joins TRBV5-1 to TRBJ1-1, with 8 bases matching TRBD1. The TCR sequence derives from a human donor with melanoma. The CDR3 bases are TGCGCCAGCAGCTGGGCGGACAGGGAGAACACTGAAGCTTTCTTT. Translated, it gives CASSWADRENTEAFF.